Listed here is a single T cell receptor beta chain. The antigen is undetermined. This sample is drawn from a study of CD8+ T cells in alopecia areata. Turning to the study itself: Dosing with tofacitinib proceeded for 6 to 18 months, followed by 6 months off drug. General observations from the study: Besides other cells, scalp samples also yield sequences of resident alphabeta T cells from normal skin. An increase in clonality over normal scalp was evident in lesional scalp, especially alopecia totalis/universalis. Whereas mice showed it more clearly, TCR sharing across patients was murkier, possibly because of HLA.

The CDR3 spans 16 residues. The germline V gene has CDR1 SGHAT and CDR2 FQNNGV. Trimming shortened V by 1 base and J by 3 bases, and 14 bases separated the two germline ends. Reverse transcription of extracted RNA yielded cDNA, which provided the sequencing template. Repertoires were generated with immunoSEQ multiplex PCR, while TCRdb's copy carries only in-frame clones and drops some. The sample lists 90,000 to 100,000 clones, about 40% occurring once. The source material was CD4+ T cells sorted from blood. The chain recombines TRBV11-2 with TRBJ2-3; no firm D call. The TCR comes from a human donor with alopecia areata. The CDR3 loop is CASSLGSRLRTDTQYF. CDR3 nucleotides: TGTGCCAGCAGCTTAGGTTCTCGACTCCGTACAGATACGCAGTATTTT.